These 27 T cell receptor beta chains came from one sample sequenced in a study of tissue T cells after allogeneic stem cell transplantation. Documented time point: mouse harvest day 7 after allogeneic transplant. The graft held 10^6 splenic CD5+ T cells and 10^7 T-cell-depleted bone marrow cells. Some clones are missing from TCRdb's copy, which holds only in-frame ones; the method was immunoSEQ multiplex PCR. The table has around 10,000 clones, around two fifths seen once. Sequencing was carried out using skin. Receptor source: a female BALB/c mouse given C57BL/6 T cells with graft-versus-host disease after an allogeneic hematopoietic cell transplant.

Regarding this clone: Each gene name is a mouse one. The read terminates 1 residue before the CDR3 end, so the remaining end is supplied by the germline J gene. This sequence joins TRBV12-2 and TRBJ2-3, with 8 positions matching TRBD2. CDR1 and CDR2 (germline): SGHLS, HYDKME. The CDR3 is made up of 16 amino acids. The V and J ends lost 0 bases and 0 bases, in that order; junction bases with no gene match: 4. CDR3 amino acids: CASSLELGGSAETLYF. The CDR3 bases that were read are TGTGCCAGCTCTCTCGAGCTGGGGGGTAGTGCAGAAACGCTGTAT.

Worth noting for this clone: Any gene name here is a mouse gene name. The read comes to an end 1 residue before the CDR3 does, leaving the germline J gene to fill in the end. J is TRBJ2-7 and V is TRBV3; 10 bases are a match to TRBD1. With V trimmed by 6 bases and J by 6 bases, 2 bases remained unmatched. This CDR3 has 12 amino acids. From germline, CDR1 is SNHLY and CDR2 FYNGKV (reference sequence). The part of the CDR3 DNA that was read is TGTGCCAGCAGAGGGACAGGGGTTGAACAGTAC. This sequence encodes CASRGTGVEQY. The whole CDR3 region reads CASRGTGVEQYF.

Comments on this clone: Genes and germline are mouse. From the germline J gene comes the end of the CDR3, since the read stops 1 residue before it. The chain carries TRBV3 and TRBJ1-3; D remains unclear. V was shortened by 2 bases and J by 0 bases, with 2 bases between the two germline ends. The CDR3 spans 13 residues. Germline V gene lookup returns CDR1 SNHLY and CDR2 FYNGKV (reference sequence). The covered CDR3 bases are TGTGCCAGCAGCTTAAATTCTGGAAATACGCTCTAT. This sequence encodes CASSLNSGNTLY. The full CDR3 sequence reads CASSLNSGNTLYF.

In regard to this clone: The gene symbols are mouse symbols. The CDR3 DNA, read in part, is TGTGCCAGCAGTCTGGGACTGGGGGCCTATGCTGAGCAGTTC. It translates to CASSLGLGAYAEQF. The whole CDR3 sequence is CASSLGLGAYAEQFF. This rearrangement joins TRBV26 to TRBJ2-1, with 10 bases aligning to TRBD2. The CDR3 is cut off 1 residue early in the read; its end comes from the germline J gene. CDR3 length: 15 amino acids. Germline V lookup: CDR1 KGHPV, CDR2 FQNQEV (reference sequence). V was clipped by 2 bases and J by 3 bases; unmatched bases: 1.

As concerns this clone: Mouse germline and gene names are used. The read ends 1 residue early relative to the CDR3; the germline J gene fills the gap. Other nucleotide sequences in the sample specify the same CDR3. The genes are TRBV3 and TRBJ2-7, with 10 bases lining up with TRBD2. Germline CDR1 and CDR2: SNHLY and FYNGKV (reference sequence). The CDR3 is made up of 13 amino acids. V was clipped by 4 bases and J by 7 bases; unmatched bases: 4. The CDR3 bases that were read are TGTGCCAGCAGCTCCGGGACTGGGGTGGAACAGTAC. Protein sequence: CASSSGTGVEQY. In full, the CDR3 reads CASSSGTGVEQYF.

For this clone: Gene names and germline match the mouse. From the germline J gene comes the end of the CDR3, since the read stops 1 residue before it. This chain connects TRBV3 to TRBJ1-3; 9 nucleotides agree with TRBD1. Germline lookup yields CDR1 SNHLY and CDR2 FYNGKV (reference sequence). With 4 bases clipped from V and 3 bases from J, the junction kept 4 bases outside the gene matches. This CDR3 is built from 15 residues. The part of the CDR3 DNA that was read is TGTGCCAGCAGCTCCGGGACAGGGAGTGGAAATACGCTCTAT. This sequence encodes CASSSGTGSGNTLY. The complete CDR3 protein is CASSSGTGSGNTLYF.

On this clone itself: The gene names here belong to mouse. The read terminates 1 residue ahead of where the CDR3 ends, so the germline J gene completes it. The V gene is TRBV20, the J gene TRBJ1-1; maybe TRBD1 (6 bases). Trimming cost V 0 bases and J 8 bases, with 10 bases left between them. The CDR3 runs 12 residues. Germline V gene lookup returns CDR1 GFQATS and CDR2 STVNSAI. The part of the CDR3 DNA that was read is TGTGGTGCTAGGGAGACAGGAGGGGAAGTCTTC. This translates into CGARETGGEVF. The complete CDR3 reads CGARETGGEVFF.

A few counts support this clone. Mouse gene names and germline throughout. The CDR3 is cut off 1 residue early in the read; its end comes from the germline J gene. The rearrangement uses TRBV13-2 and TRBJ1-6; D might be TRBD1 (5 bases). TRBJ1-6 is an ORF, with its function uncertain. CDR1 NNHNN and CDR2 SYGAGS come from the germline V gene (reference sequence). The CDR3 is 14 amino acids. Trimming removed 3 bases at V and 1 base at J, with 5 bases between. The sequenced part of the CDR3 DNA is TGTGCCAGCGGTGGGGGGTCCTATAATTCGCCCCTCTAC. Protein: CASGGGSYNSPLY. The whole CDR3 region reads CASGGGSYNSPLYF.

Concerning this clone: Mouse names are used for the genes. The observed sequence ends 1 residue before the CDR3 terminus, with the missing tail filled in from the germline J gene. At the DNA level, this CDR3 is encoded by other sequences in the same sample as well. This sequence joins TRBV3 and TRBJ2-7, with a possible D match to TRBD1 (6 bases). This CDR3 has 13 residues. Germline assignment: CDR1 SNHLY and CDR2 FYNGKV (reference sequence). Trimming removed 6 bases at V and 0 bases at J, with 9 bases between. The CDR3: CASRTGSSYEQYF. The sequenced CDR3 bases are TGTGCCAGCAGAACAGGGAGCTCCTATGAACAGTAC.

As concerns this clone: The germline and genes are mouse ones. The observed sequence ends 1 residue before the CDR3 terminus, with the missing tail filled in from the germline J gene. Other DNA variants within this sample encode the same CDR3. The chain uses TRBV3 and TRBJ1-1, with D possibly matching TRBD1 (5 bases). Deletions cut 1 base from V and 0 bases from J, with 6 bases between. The CDR3 runs 14 residues. Germline assignment: CDR1 SNHLY and CDR2 FYNGKV (reference sequence). CDR3 sequence: CASSLGQSNTEVFF. The CDR3 DNA, read in part, is TGTGCCAGCAGCTTAGGACAGTCAAACACAGAAGTCTTC.

Worth noting for this clone: Each gene name is a mouse one. From the germline J gene comes the end of the CDR3, since the read stops 1 residue before it. Distinct nucleotide sequences in the sample also encode this CDR3. This chain joins TRBV26 and TRBJ1-2, with D unclear. The CDR3 is 13 residues long. Germline values: CDR1 KGHPV, CDR2 FQNQEV (reference sequence). V lost 2 bases and J lost 0, with 4 bases in between. CDR3 DNA (partial): TGTGCCAGCAGTCTGCAGCCAAACTCCGACTACACC. Residues: CASSLQPNSDYT. The full CDR3 sequence reads CASSLQPNSDYTF.

This clone was seen more than once but under ten times. The genes and germline here are from mouse. The read stops 1 residue short of the end of the CDR3; the missing end is completed from the germline J gene. V gene TRBV24 combines with J gene TRBJ1-1, with D perhaps TRBD1 (5 bases). Looked up from germline, CDR1 is KGHTA and CDR2 is FRNEEI. Trimming stripped 4 bases from V and 6 bases from J, with 6 bases between. The CDR3 length is 11 residues. The covered CDR3 bases are TGTGCCAGCAGTCGAGGGGCAGAAGTCTTC. This encodes CASSRGAEVF. The entire CDR3 protein is CASSRGAEVFF.

For this clone: The genes are named according to mouse. The read ends 1 residue shy of where the CDR3 ends; the end is completed using the germline J gene. This rearrangement joins TRBV3 to TRBJ1-4; 7 bases fit TRBD1. Germline loops: CDR1 SNHLY, CDR2 FYNGKV (reference sequence). Trimming took 1 base from V and 4 from J; bases not matched to a gene: 3. This CDR3 contains 15 residues. The sequenced CDR3 bases are TGTGCCAGCAGCTTAGGGGCAGGGGGCAACGAAAGATTATTT. This gives the protein CASSLGAGGNERLF. The whole CDR3 reads CASSLGAGGNERLFF.

A remark on this clone: Genes and germline are mouse. The missing CDR3 end, 1 residue past where the read stops, is filled in from the germline J gene. The chain employs TRBV23 and TRBJ1-1; the tabulated D call, TRBD1, remains unverified against the DNA. Germline loops: CDR1 KGHTA, CDR2 FQNQQP. The CDR3 loop spans 14 amino acids. The CDR3 DNA, read in part, is TGCTCCAGCAGTCAAGACAGGGGGAACACAGAAGTCTTC. Its translation is CSSSQDRGNTEVF. The CDR3 as a whole reads CSSSQDRGNTEVFF.

The sample holds a few counts of this clone. Gene names and germline refer to mouse. The read stops 1 residue short of the end of the CDR3; the missing end is completed from the germline J gene. The chain joins TRBV12-2 to TRBJ2-5, with 10 bases aligning to TRBD2. CDR3 size: 14 residues. V lost 3 bases to trimming and J lost 2 bases; unmatched junction nucleotides: 1. Germline values: CDR1 SGHLS, CDR2 HYDKME. The CDR3 protein is CASSGTGVQDTQYF. CDR3 DNA, as far as it was read: TGTGCCAGCTCTGGGACTGGGGTCCAAGACACCCAGTAC. Combining the CDR3 with reference TRBV12-2 and TRBJ2-5 gives the whole variable domain NSGVVQSPRYIIKGKGERSILKCIPISGHLSVAWYQQTQGQELKFFIQHYDKMERDKGNLPSRFSVQQFDDYHSEMNMSALELEDSAVYFCASSGTGVQDTQYFGPGTRLLVL.

Turning to this clone: Mouse gene names apply. The read ends 1 residue shy of where the CDR3 ends; the end is completed using the germline J gene. Other DNA sequences of this sample code for an identical CDR3. The J gene is TRBJ1-4, the V gene TRBV3, with a weak D call TRBD1 (5 bases). The CDR3 is 14 residues long. Per the germline V gene, CDR1 is SNHLY and CDR2 is FYNGKV (reference sequence). V lost 3 bases to trimming and J lost 0 bases, with 5 bases between them. The covered CDR3 bases are TGTGCCAGCAGCTTGACAGTTTCCAACGAAAGATTATTT. The encoded protein is CASSLTVSNERLF. In full, the CDR3 reads CASSLTVSNERLFF.

Of note for this clone: All gene names here are mouse names. The CDR3 here is CASSLERGLTNERLFF. The part of the CDR3 DNA that was read is TGTGCCAGCTCTCTCGAAAGGGGCTTAACCAACGAAAGATTATTT. V is TRBV12-2 and J is TRBJ1-4, with a weak D call TRBD1 (5 bases). Read data end 1 residue before the CDR3 end; the end is taken from the germline J gene. V lost 0 bases to trimming and J lost 3 bases, with 13 bases between them. The CDR3 loop spans 16 amino acids. CDR1 and CDR2 (germline): SGHLS, HYDKME. The variable domain in full, with the rest retrieved from reference TRBV12-2 and TRBJ1-4, is NSGVVQSPRYIIKGKGERSILKCIPISGHLSVAWYQQTQGQELKFFIQHYDKMERDKGNLPSRFSVQQFDDYHSEMNMSALELEDSAVYFCASSLERGLTNERLFFGHGTKLSVL.

Regarding this clone: Gene names denote mouse genes. Coverage ceases 1 residue before the CDR3 finishes, and the germline J gene fills in the end. This chain joins TRBV26 and TRBJ2-4; D uncertain. CDR1 KGHPV and CDR2 FQNQEV come from the germline V gene (reference sequence). This CDR3 has 12 residues. V was cut by 3 bases and J by 2 bases, with 3 bases left in between. The CDR3 reads CASSLDQNTLYF. The covered CDR3 bases are TGTGCCAGCAGTCTCGATCAAAACACCTTGTAC.

There are a few counts of this clone. The gene symbols are mouse symbols. Read data end 1 residue before the CDR3 end; the end is taken from the germline J gene. The V call is TRBV13-2, the J call TRBJ1-4; TRBD1 aligns across 9 bases. V dropped 5 bases and J dropped 6; count of bases not matched to a gene: 2. Germline values: CDR1 NNHNN, CDR2 SYGAGS (reference sequence). This CDR3 contains 13 residues. The DNA read from the CDR3 is TGTGCCAGCGGGGACAGGGGCCACGAAAGATTATTT. Translated, it gives CASGDRGHERLF. The entire CDR3 protein is CASGDRGHERLFF.

This clone was counted a few times. Gene names are mouse gene names. The CDR3 DNA, read in part, is TGTGCCAGCAGTCTGTCGGGAAATTCTGGAAATACGCTCTAT. This translates into CASSLSGNSGNTLY. The full CDR3 protein reads CASSLSGNSGNTLYF. The chain is built from TRBV26 and TRBJ1-3, with D hard to call. Read coverage stops 1 residue before the CDR3 terminus; the germline J gene supplies the remainder. The germline CDR1 and CDR2 sequences are KGHPV and FQNQEV (reference sequence). This CDR3 comprises 15 residues. Deletions cut 0 bases from V and 0 bases from J, with 6 bases between.

Note on this clone: These gene names are mouse names. The CDR3 goes on 1 residue after the read ends, and that part is filled in from the germline J gene. The rearrangement joins TRBV23 to TRBJ1-2. The CDR3 runs to 12 residues. CDR1 is KGHTA and CDR2 is FQNQQP in the germline V gene. The CDR3 bases that were read are TGCTCCAGCAGGGAATCAAACTCCGACTACACC. It codes for CSSRESNSDYT. From start to end, the CDR3 is CSSRESNSDYTF. Full variable domain (missing parts from reference TRBV23 and TRBJ1-2): DAAVTQKPRYLIKMKGQEAEMKCIPEKGHTAVFWYQQKQSKELKFLIYFQNQQPLDQIDMVKERFSAVCPSSSLCSLGIRTCEAEDSALYLCSSRESNSDYTFGSGTRLLVI.

This clone has only a few counts. Gene names are mouse gene names. The observed sequence ends 1 residue before the CDR3 terminus, with the missing tail filled in from the germline J gene. The chain uses TRBV26 and TRBJ1-4; TRBD1 matches at 9 bases. The CDR3 is 14 residues long. Germline V lookup: CDR1 KGHPV, CDR2 FQNQEV (reference sequence). V lost 5 bases, J lost 7 bases, and 5 bases stayed unmatched. Incomplete CDR3 DNA: TGTGCCAGCAGTAAACAGGGGGCGCCCGAAAGATTATTT. Amino acids: CASSKQGAPERLF. The whole CDR3 sequence reads CASSKQGAPERLFF.

By share of the sample, this clone is medium-sized. Gene names refer to mouse genes. The read halts 1 residue ahead of the CDR3 end, with the missing end drawn from the germline J gene. The rearrangement links TRBV26 to TRBJ1-4; D ambiguous. This CDR3 has 13 amino acids. CDR1 is KGHPV and CDR2 is FQNQEV in the germline V gene (reference sequence). V shed 4 bases and J shed 4 bases, with 7 bases lying between them. The CDR3 DNA, read in part, is TGTGCCAGCAGTCCAAACATCAACGAAAGATTATTT. Residues: CASSPNINERLF. From start to end, the CDR3 is CASSPNINERLFF.

By frequency in the sample, this clone is medium-sized (0.01 to 0.1%). Mouse gene names and germline throughout. The read falls 1 residue short of the CDR3 end, and the missing part is taken from the germline J gene. The V and J genes are TRBV13-2 and TRBJ2-2; D is uncertain. The V end was cut by 1 base, the J end by 3 bases, with 1 base between. The CDR3 totals 12 residues. CDR1 and CDR2 from the germline V gene are NNHNN and SYGAGS (reference sequence). CDR3 sequence reads: CASGDYTGQLYF. The DNA read from the CDR3 is TGTGCCAGCGGTGATTACACCGGGCAGCTCTAC.

This clone turned up a few times. Gene names are mouse gene names. The CDR3 loop reads CASGSTGGGTGQLYF. The sequenced CDR3 bases are TGTGCCAGCGGTTCGACTGGGGGGGGCACCGGGCAGCTCTAC. The chain has TRBV13-2 and TRBJ2-2, with TRBD2 identical over 11 bases. The read ends 1 residue before the CDR3 terminus; that terminus is restored from the germline J gene. Germline assignment: CDR1 NNHNN and CDR2 SYGAGS (reference sequence). This CDR3 comprises 15 residues. Trimming took 4 bases from V and 4 from J; bases not matched to a gene: 3.

This clone came up a few times. Genes here carry mouse names. Sequencing ends 1 residue short of the CDR3 end; the germline J gene provides the rest. This rearrangement joins TRBV1 to TRBJ1-4; maybe TRBD1 (6 bases). Germline loops: CDR1 NSQYPW, CDR2 LRSPGD (reference sequence). V lost 3 bases and J 4 bases, leaving 18 bases between the germline ends. This CDR3 region has 17 residues. The CDR3 loop reads CTCSAGRGTNRNERLFF. The part of the CDR3 DNA that was read is TGCACCTGCAGTGCGGGCCGGGGGACAAACCGCAACGAAAGATTATTT.

The sample holds a few counts of this clone. Gene names are the mouse ones. The read comes to an end 1 residue before the CDR3 does, leaving the germline J gene to fill in the end. This chain links TRBV26 with TRBJ2-7, with D hard to call. Germline V CDR1 and CDR2: KGHPV, FQNQEV (reference sequence). Trimming removed 2 bases at V and 0 bases at J, with 5 bases between. This CDR3 contains 13 residues. CDR3 DNA, as far as it was read: TGTGCCAGCAGTCTGACAGTCTCCTATGAACAGTAC. Translated: CASSLTVSYEQY. In full, the CDR3 reads CASSLTVSYEQYF.